The 17 T cell receptor beta chains given below trace back to one sample, sequenced in a study of vaccination and CD4 T cells after COVID-19. The antigens these receptors bind are not known. Noted treatment: roughly 11-day PBMC culture with coronavirus spike peptide pools or control peptides (ViraFEST assay). CD4+ T cells that had been cultured provided DNA sequenced with the Oncomine TCR Beta short-read assay. In TCRdb, the PCR reads were re-called with MiXCR into one record per CDR3 protein. The sample shows about 15,000 distinct CDR3 sequences, approximately 47% of them seen only once. Specimen: CD4+ T cells from blood, cultured in vitro. Source of these receptors: a human donor who had recovered from COVID-19.

The CDR3: CASSLAGTGSNEQFF. CDR3 nucleotide sequence: TGTGCCAGCAGCTTGGCCGGGACAGGGTCCAATGAGCAGTTCTTC. The V gene is TRBV5-4, the J gene TRBJ2-1, with 9 bases aligning to TRBD1. CDR1 SGHNT and CDR2 YYREEE come from the germline V gene (reference sequence). J was trimmed by 6 bases and V by 0 bases; bases with no gene match: 4. The CDR3 contains 15 residues.

The gene calls are TRBV6-2 or TRBV6-3 and TRBJ2-7; 8 bases align to TRBD1. The trim removed 7 bases at V and 4 bases at J, leaving 9 bases unmatched. CDR1 is MNHEY and CDR2 is SVGEGT in the germline V gene. This CDR3 is built from 14 residues. The CDR3 DNA reads as TGTGCCAGCAACTGGGGGACAGGTGGATACGAGCAGTACTTC. It specifies CASNWGTGGYEQYF.

The gene calls are TRBV7-2 and TRBJ2-7; the D is unclear. The germline V and J ends were trimmed by 3 bases and 2 bases, with 8 bases remaining between them. Germline V lookup: CDR1 SGHTA, CDR2 FQGNSA. The CDR3 totals 13 residues. The CDR3 DNA reads TGTGCCAGCAGCTTCACGGGCACCTACGAGCAGTACTTC. This translates into CASSFTGTYEQYF. The complete variable domain, with remaining parts taken from reference TRBV7-2 and TRBJ2-7, reads GAGVSQSPSNKVTEKGKDVELRCDPISGHTALYWYRQSLGQGLEFLIYFQGNSAPDKSGLPSDRFSAERTGGSVSTLTIQRTQQEDSAVYLCASSFTGTYEQYFGPGTRLTVT.

The rearrangement uses TRBV6-1 and TRBJ1-1, with D possibly being TRBD1 (5 bases). The CDR3 is 14 residues long. Germline CDR1 and CDR2: MNHNS and SASEGT. The V end lost 6 bases, the J end lost 5 bases, and 16 bases lay between the germline ends. The DNA for the CDR3 is TGTGCCAGCAGCTCCGGGGGGGTCTGGACTGAAGCTTTCTTT. Translating it yields CASSSGGVWTEAFF.

V and J are TRBV12-3 or TRBV12-4 and TRBJ1-1; 8 bases align to TRBD1. This CDR3 has 13 amino acids. V shed 6 bases and J 7 bases; nucleotides not matched to a gene: 7. CDR3 region: CASSLDRAGEAFF. The CDR3 DNA follows: TGTGCCAGCAGCCTGGACAGGGCGGGTGAAGCTTTCTTT.

The chain carries TRBV28 and TRBJ1-4; possibly TRBD1 for D (5 bases). The germline CDR1 and CDR2 sequences are MDHEN and SYDVKM. V lost 11 bases and J lost 8, with 24 bases in between. CDR3 size: 15 residues. CDR3 coding DNA: TGTGCCTCCAGCTCCGGGCAGGGCTATCGAGAAAAACTGTTTTTT. The encoded protein is CASSSGQGYREKLFF.

A single count supports this clonotype. The chain joins TRBV6-1 to TRBJ2-1; 9 positions agree with TRBD1. Losses at the gene ends were 6 bases for V and 9 bases for J; bases not matched to a gene: 15. Per germline, CDR1 MNHNS and CDR2 SASEGT. The CDR3 contains 16 residues. The CDR3 loop reads CASRGLMTGGGSEQFF. Here the CDR3 DNA reads TGTGCCAGCAGGGGGCTGATGACAGGGGGAGGTAGTGAGCAGTTCTTC.

The chain has TRBV7-2 and TRBJ2-1; D might be TRBD1 (5 bases). The CDR3 has 14 residues. Per germline, CDR1 SGHTA and CDR2 FQGNSA. Trimming removed 2 bases at V and 7 bases at J, with 12 bases between. DNA of the CDR3: TGTGCCAGCAGCTTAAGGCAGGGTCAGAATGAGCAGTTCTTC. Amino acid sequence: CASSLRQGQNEQFF.

The chain is built from TRBV20-1 and TRBJ2-7, with D perhaps matching TRBD1 or TRBD2 (5 bases each). Germline assignment: CDR1 DFQATT and CDR2 SNEGSKA (reference sequence). The CDR3 is 12 residues long. Trimming pared 3 bases from V and 0 bases from J, leaving 6 bases between. The CDR3 loop reads CSARGDSYEQYF. The CDR3 nucleotides read TGCAGTGCTAGGGGGGACTCCTACGAGCAGTACTTC.

The chain carries TRBV20-1 and TRBJ2-3, with 9 bases matching TRBD2. Looked up from germline, CDR1 is DFQATT and CDR2 is SNEGSKA (reference sequence). The CDR3 sequence is 16 residues long. J gave up 2 bases and V 7 bases, and 13 bases lay outside the gene matches. DNA of the CDR3: TGCAGTGTTCAGACCCCGACTAGCGGAAACACAGATACGCAGTATTTT. Protein sequence: CSVQTPTSGNTDTQYF.

V and J are TRBV7-9 and TRBJ2-1, with TRBD2 matching 8 bases. The CDR3 is made up of 20 amino acids. The J segment lost 7 bases and the V segment lost 3 bases, leaving 23 bases of the junction unmatched. Germline-derived CDR1 and CDR2 are SEHNR and FQNEAQ (reference sequence). CDR3 sequence (DNA): TGTGCCAGCAGCTTCGTTACCGGACCTCTAGCGGGTGGCTCGGGAAATGAGCAGTTCTTC. It is translated as CASSFVTGPLAGGSGNEQFF. The whole variable domain, remainder taken from reference TRBV7-9 and TRBJ2-1, is DTGVSQNPRHKITKRGQNVTFRCDPISEHNRLYWYRQTLGQGPEFLTYFQNEAQLEKSRLLSDRFSAERPKGSFSTLEIQRTEQGDSAMYLCASSFVTGPLAGGSGNEQFFGPGTRLTVL.

The chain carries TRBV2 and TRBJ1-6, with D maybe TRBD1 (5 bases). The V gene lost 7 bases and the J gene lost 6 bases, with 16 bases spanning the gap. The CDR3 is made up of 15 amino acids. Per the germline V gene, CDR1 is SNHLY and CDR2 is FYNNEI. For the CDR3, the DNA is TGTGCCAGCACCCTCGGGCAGGGTTTTAATTCACCCCTCCACTTT. Translating gives CASTLGQGFNSPLHF.

V is TRBV7-2 and J is TRBJ2-7; a weak D match, TRBD1 (5 bases). The germline V and J ends were trimmed by 1 base and 4 bases, with 14 bases remaining between them. CDR1 and CDR2 from the germline V gene are SGHTA and FQGNSA. CDR3 length: 15 residues. The CDR3 bases are TGTGCCAGCAGCTTAGTCGCAGGGTCCCAATACGAGCAGTACTTC. Its protein product is CASSLVAGSQYEQYF.

This rearrangement joins TRBV28 to TRBJ2-5; a possible D gene is TRBD1 (6 bases). CDR3 size: 15 residues. The germline gives CDR1 MDHEN, CDR2 SYDVKM. Trimming pared 1 base from V and 2 bases from J, leaving 11 bases between. CDR3 nucleotides: TGTGCCAGCAGTTTATACCCGGACAGACAAGAGACCCAGTACTTC. Encoded protein: CASSLYPDRQETQYF.

This chain links TRBV6-1 with TRBJ2-3, with D unresolved. Germline V CDR1 and CDR2: MNHNS, SASEGT. Trimming shortened V by 5 bases and J by 0 bases, and 12 bases separated the two germline ends. The CDR3 loop spans 15 amino acids. The CDR3 spells CASSRYHSSTDTQYF. DNA for the CDR3: TGTGCCAGCAGTAGGTATCACTCTAGCACAGATACGCAGTATTTT.

The chain couples TRBV7-9 to TRBJ2-5; tentatively, D is TRBD2 (6 bases). Germline lookup yields CDR1 SEHNR and CDR2 FQNEAQ (reference sequence). CDR3 length: 14 residues. Trimming stripped 5 bases from V and 13 bases from J, with 23 bases between. The CDR3: CASSPGEVHYNRYF. The CDR3 nucleotides are TGTGCCAGCAGCCCCGGGGAGGTTCACTACAACAGGTACTTC.

This sequence joins TRBV20-1 and TRBJ2-1; 8 bases fit TRBD2. With V trimmed by 3 bases and J by 2 bases, 3 bases remained unmatched. This CDR3 comprises 14 residues. Germline V gives CDR1 DFQATT, CDR2 SNEGSKA (reference sequence). In nucleotides, the CDR3 is TGCAGTGCTAGGGCGGGACTAGCCTACAATGAGCAGTTCTTC. Protein sequence: CSARAGLAYNEQFF.